This is a list of T cell receptor beta chains from one sample in a study of blood T cell repertoires in COVID-19. Here immunoSEQ multiplex PCR was the method, and the copy in TCRdb shows in-frame clones only, minus some. This sample has fewer than 250,000 clones, with 86% found just once. Sequencing was performed on peripheral blood. These receptor sequences come from a woman aged 45-60 years with acute or convalescent COVID-19. The CDR3 runs from the conserved cysteine through the conserved F or W. Fields, in order: V gene, clone size, J gene, D gene, CDR3 DNA, CDR3 protein. D genes are given only for firm matches. Size tells how often a clone was seen (once, few, many) or the class of an expanded clone, and some rows leave it out.

TRBV3-1/TRBV3-2,.,TRBJ2-2,TRBD2,TGTGCCAGCACTCTTACACCGGGACTATCAGGCGGGGAGCTGTTTTTT,CASTLTPGLSGGELFF
TRBV7-8,.,TRBJ2-4,.,TGTGCCAGCAGCTCCGGGGCCAAAAACATTCAGTACTTC,CASSSGAKNIQYF
TRBV4-1,.,TRBJ2-1,TRBD2,TGCGCCAGCAGCCAAGCAATAGCGGGAGATATCAATGAGCAGTTCTTC,CASSQAIAGDINEQFF
TRBV6-6,.,TRBJ2-1,.,TGTGCCAGCAGTTACTCCGGAAGGGGCTCCTACAATGAGCAGTTCTTC,CASSYSGRGSYNEQFF
TRBV29-1,.,TRBJ2-1,TRBD2,TGCAGCGTTGGGCGGGAGGGCCGGAGCAATGAGCAGTTCTTC,CSVGREGRSNEQFF
TRBV27,.,TRBJ2-1,.,TGTGCCAGCCATTCCGGTTTATCCCTTGAAGAGCAGTTCTTC,CASHSGLSLEEQFF
TRBV21-1,.,TRBJ2-7,.,TGTGCCAGCAGTTCGGCAGGGACCTACGAGCAGTACTTC,CASSSAGTYEQYF
TRBV6-1,once,TRBJ1-5,.,TGTGCCAGCAGTTTGGGGTCGACAGGAGATCAGCCCCAGCATTTT,CASSLGSTGDQPQHF
TRBV5-4,.,TRBJ1-1,.,TGTGCCAGCAGCTTGGGGAGGAACACTGAAGCTTTCTTT,CASSLGRNTEAFF
TRBV4-1,.,TRBJ1-4,.,TGCGCCAGCAGCCAAGAAGGCGGACTTACTAATGAAAAACTGTTTTTT,CASSQEGGLTNEKLFF
TRBV20-1,.,TRBJ1-1,.,TGCAGTGCTAGTACACAGGGTGAAGCTTTCTTT,CSASTQGEAFF
TRBV21-1,.,TRBJ1-6,.,TGTGCCAGGAAGCACGGGTTCAATTCACCCCTCCACTTT,CARKHGFNSPLHF
TRBV19,.,TRBJ2-3,.,TGTGCCAGTAGTATCGGCAGGGTTCAAGATACGCAGTATTTT,CASSIGRVQDTQYF
TRBV3-1/TRBV3-2,.,TRBJ2-1,.,TGTGCCAGCAGCCGCATGGCCCCCATTGGGGGGAATGAGCAGTTCTTC,CASSRMAPIGGNEQFF
TRBV12-5,.,TRBJ2-7,TRBD2,TGTGCTAGTGGTTTGGCTGGTAGCGGGATTTACGAGCAGTACTTC,CASGLAGSGIYEQYF
TRBV10-2,.,TRBJ1-4,.,TGCGCCAGCAGTGATGGGGGGACTAATGAAAAACTGTTTTTT,CASSDGGTNEKLFF
TRBV10-2,.,TRBJ1-1,.,TGCGCCAGCAGTGAAGCACCGGGGAAGACTGAAGCTTTCTTT,CASSEAPGKTEAFF
TRBV10-2,.,TRBJ2-1,.,TGCGCCAGCAGTGATAGTTTCTCCTACAATGAGCAGTTCTTC,CASSDSFSYNEQFF
TRBV24-1,.,TRBJ2-1,.,TGTGCCACGTCGGACACCTTCTACAATGAGCAGTTCTTC,CATSDTFYNEQFF
TRBV6-5,.,TRBJ1-4,.,TGTGCCAGCAGTATAAATTGGAGGCGAGAAAAACTGTTTTTT,CASSINWRREKLFF
TRBV19,.,TRBJ2-5,.,TGTGCCAGTAGTCCTTCAGGGGGGAAGACCCAGTACTTC,CASSPSGGKTQYF
TRBV6-5,.,TRBJ2-7,.,TGTGCCAGCAGGCTGGGACATCTGGTGTACTTC,CASRLGHLVYF
TRBV5-4,once,TRBJ2-5,TRBD1,TGTGCCAGCAGCTCGCCGCCACGACAGGGGTCGGGGGAGACCCAGTACTTC,CASSSPPRQGSGETQYF
TRBV23-1,.,TRBJ2-7,TRBD2,TGCGCCAGCAGTCAATCGGAGGGTAGCGGGAGCGCTAGCTCCTACGAGCAGTACTTC,CASSQSEGSGSASSYEQYF
TRBV7-8,.,TRBJ1-5,TRBD1,TGTGCCAGCAGCATCGACAGGGACCCCTGGGCCCAGCATTTT,CASSIDRDPWAQHF
TRBV5-4,.,TRBJ1-1,TRBD1,TGTGCCATCGACAGGGGCCGAGGGGCTTTCTTT,CAIDRGRGAFF
TRBV9,.,TRBJ2-7,TRBD1,TGTGCCAGCAGCGTAAGTACAGGGGGAACGGACGAGCAGTACTTC,CASSVSTGGTDEQYF
TRBV5-1,.,TRBJ2-3,.,TGCGCCAGCAACCCCGGGGGGCAGGAAGATACGCAGTATTTT,CASNPGGQEDTQYF
TRBV19,.,TRBJ1-1,TRBD1,TGTGCCAGTACTCAGGGGGTGGGGGCTTTCTTT,CASTQGVGAFF
TRBV18,.,TRBJ2-5,.,TGTGCCAGCTCACTAAATGGGGGCGAGACCCAGTACTTC,CASSLNGGETQYF
TRBV18,.,TRBJ2-7,TRBD1,TGTGCCAGCTCACTCAAGACAGGGTCGACCTACGAGCAGTACTTC,CASSLKTGSTYEQYF
TRBV30,.,TRBJ1-1,.,TGTGCCTGGAGTGTACAGGGCTACACTGAAGCTTTCTTT,CAWSVQGYTEAFF
TRBV29-1,once,TRBJ2-5,TRBD2,TGCAGCGTTGAAACCCTAGCGGGGTACCAAGAGACCCAGTACTTC,CSVETLAGYQETQYF
TRBV30,many,TRBJ2-3,TRBD2,TGTGCCTACTTAGCGGGGGGTTCAGATACGCAGTATTTT,CAYLAGGSDTQYF
TRBV18,.,TRBJ1-2,TRBD1,TGTGCCAGCTCACCACGACAGGGGAGGGATGGCTACACCTTC,CASSPRQGRDGYTF
TRBV12-5,.,TRBJ2-7,.,TGTGCTAGTGGTACTTACGAGCAGTACTTC,CASGTYEQYF
TRBV29-1,.,TRBJ2-7,.,TGCAGCGTTGGACAGACCTCCTACGAGCAGTACTTC,CSVGQTSYEQYF
TRBV14,.,TRBJ2-3,TRBD2,TGTGCCAGCAGCCAAGGTTCGGGGCGGGAGACAGATACGCAGTATTTT,CASSQGSGRETDTQYF
TRBV6-1,.,TRBJ2-1,.,TGTGCCAGCAGTGAAGCAACCCTTAGGGGGTTCTTC,CASSEATLRGFF
TRBV6-6,.,TRBJ1-4,.,TGTGCCAGCAGTTACTCCGGGACACTTAATGAAAAACTGTTTTTT,CASSYSGTLNEKLFF
TRBV24-1,.,TRBJ2-2,.,TGTGCCACCAGTGATATGCGTATTGAGTCGAACACCGGGGAGCTGTTTTTT,CATSDMRIESNTGELFF
TRBV16,.,TRBJ1-1,.,TGTGCCAGCAGCCAAACCACAGGAGTAATGAACACTGAAGCTTTCTTT,CASSQTTGVMNTEAFF
TRBV2,few,TRBJ1-2,TRBD1,TGTGCCAGCAGCCCGACAGGGGGTTTAAATGGCTACACCTTC,CASSPTGGLNGYTF
TRBV24-1,.,TRBJ2-7,.,TGTGCCACCAGTGATTCCCTCGACACGACCAGGATCCACGAGCAGTACTTC,CATSDSLDTTRIHEQYF
TRBV24-1,.,TRBJ2-3,.,TGTGCCACCAGTGTGAGACTGGCAGATACGCAGTATTTT,CATSVRLADTQYF
TRBV10-2,.,TRBJ2-1,TRBD2,TGCGCCAGCCGGGGGGTGGGAGAGCAGTTCTTC,CASRGVGEQFF
TRBV7-8,.,TRBJ2-7,.,TGTGCCAGCAGCTTAAGAGGGCGGTACGAGCAGTACTTC,CASSLRGRYEQYF
TRBV18,once,TRBJ1-1,.,TGTGCCAGCTCCCCGCGGGACGGTGAAGCTTTCTTT,CASSPRDGEAFF
TRBV30,.,TRBJ2-5,TRBD1,TGTGCCTGGACGACAGGGTCCCAAGAGACCCAGTACTTC,CAWTTGSQETQYF
TRBV10-3,.,TRBJ2-1,TRBD1,TGTGCCATCAGGCCGGGACAGGGGATCTACAATGAGCAGTTCTTC,CAIRPGQGIYNEQFF
TRBV27,.,TRBJ2-1,.,TGTGCCAGCAGTCGGAGCCGATTCTTCTACAATGAGCAGTTCTTC,CASSRSRFFYNEQFF
TRBV6-5,.,TRBJ2-3,.,TGTGCCAGCAGGAAAGCGAGCACAGATACGCAGTATTTT,CASRKASTDTQYF
TRBV18,.,TRBJ2-2,TRBD2,TGTGCCAGCTCACCGGGACTAGCAGGTCCGAACACCGGGGAGCTGTTTTTT,CASSPGLAGPNTGELFF